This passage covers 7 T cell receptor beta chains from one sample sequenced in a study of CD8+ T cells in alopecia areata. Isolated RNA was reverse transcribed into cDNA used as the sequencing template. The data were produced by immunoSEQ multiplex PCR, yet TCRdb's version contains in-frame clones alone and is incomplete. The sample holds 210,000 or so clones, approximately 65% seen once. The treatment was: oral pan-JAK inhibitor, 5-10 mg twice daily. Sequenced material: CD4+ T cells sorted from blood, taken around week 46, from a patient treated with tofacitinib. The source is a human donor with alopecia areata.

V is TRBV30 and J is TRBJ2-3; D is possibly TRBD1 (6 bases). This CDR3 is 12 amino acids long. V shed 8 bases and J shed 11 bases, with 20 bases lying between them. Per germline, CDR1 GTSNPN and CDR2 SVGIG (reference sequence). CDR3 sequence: CALSWGQGEQYF. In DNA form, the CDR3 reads TGTGCCCTGAGTTGGGGGCAGGGTGAGCAGTATTTT.

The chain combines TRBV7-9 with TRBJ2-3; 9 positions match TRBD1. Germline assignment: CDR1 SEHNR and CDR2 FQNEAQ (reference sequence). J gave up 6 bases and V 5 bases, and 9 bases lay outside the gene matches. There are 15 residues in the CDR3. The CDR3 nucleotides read TGTGCCAGCAGCCCTACAGGGGGCGCCGAGGATACGCAGTATTTT. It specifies CASSPTGGAEDTQYF.

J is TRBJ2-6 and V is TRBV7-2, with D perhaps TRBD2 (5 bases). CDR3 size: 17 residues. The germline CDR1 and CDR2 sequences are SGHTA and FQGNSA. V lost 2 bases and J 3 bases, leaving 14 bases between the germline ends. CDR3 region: CASSLFAAGGGANVLTF. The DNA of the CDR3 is TGTGCCAGCAGCTTATTCGCCGCGGGTGGTGGGGCCAACGTCCTGACTTTC.

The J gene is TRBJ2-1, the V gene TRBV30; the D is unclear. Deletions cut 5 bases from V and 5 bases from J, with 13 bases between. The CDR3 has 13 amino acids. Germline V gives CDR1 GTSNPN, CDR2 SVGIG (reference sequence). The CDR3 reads CAWDGKLDNEQFF. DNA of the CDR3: TGTGCCTGGGACGGTAAACTGGACAATGAGCAGTTCTTC.

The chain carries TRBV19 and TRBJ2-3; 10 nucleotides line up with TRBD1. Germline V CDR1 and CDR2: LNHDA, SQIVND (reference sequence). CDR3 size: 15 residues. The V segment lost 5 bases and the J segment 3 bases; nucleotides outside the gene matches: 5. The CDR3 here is CASSHPGQGTDTQYF. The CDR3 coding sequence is TGTGCCAGTAGTCATCCGGGACAGGGGACAGATACGCAGTATTTT.

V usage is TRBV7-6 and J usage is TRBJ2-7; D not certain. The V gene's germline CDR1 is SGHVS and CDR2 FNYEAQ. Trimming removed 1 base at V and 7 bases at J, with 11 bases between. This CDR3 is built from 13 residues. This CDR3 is CASSLGGFGEQYF. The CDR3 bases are TGTGCCAGCAGCTTAGGTGGCTTTGGGGAGCAGTACTTC.

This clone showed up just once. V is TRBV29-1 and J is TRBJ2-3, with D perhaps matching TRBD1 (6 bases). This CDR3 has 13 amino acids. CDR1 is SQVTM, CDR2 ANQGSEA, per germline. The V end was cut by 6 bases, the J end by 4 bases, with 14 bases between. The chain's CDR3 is CSVGGIVSDTQYF. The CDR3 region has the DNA TGCAGCGTAGGGGGTATAGTATCAGATACGCAGTATTTT.